The TCR beta chain under discussion was sequenced for a study of STAT5B mutations in CD4+ large granular lymphocyte leukemia (dated 2022 in TCRdb). Context from the whole study: Among healthy controls, the CDR3 'QG' motif was associated with a particular HLA allele. The TCRbeta repertoires of CD4+ T-cell large granular lymphocyte leukemia patients were compared with the TCRbeta repertoires of healthy blood donors. Flow cytometry on FACSCanto II or FACSVerse confirmed that purified fractions exceeded 95% purity among lymphocytes.

The healthy control group was made up of 40 or so blood donors, and the Finnish Red Cross blood service supplied their buffy coats. All TCR-sequenced material derived from peripheral blood: patient blood samples and healthy donor buffy coats. Peripheral blood mononuclear cells were isolated by Ficoll-Hypaque gradient centrifugation. For the healthy controls, CD4+ cells were obtained from buffy coats by magnetic purification. The Gentra Puregene Cell and Tissue kit was used for genomic DNA extraction, and quantification was performed on a Qubit 2.0 fluorometer. As regards this clone: Its antigen target is currently unknown. No qualities accompany the bases; no much larger clone lies one base away.

General conclusions and limits of the study: The main leukemic clonotypes were found to be private to each patient, although 25% of the main leukemic clonotypes were detected at low frequency in the non-leukemic repertoires of other patients. The data were not HLA-matched, and the relatively small sample size could explain the higher clonality seen in CD4+ compared with CD8+ T-LGLL. Greater clonality appeared to be present in CD4-sorted patient repertoires than in healthy CD4+ repertoires, and the difference was retained after the putative leukemic clones were removed. Enrichment of TRBV06-family usage was observed among the top patient clones (8/27) relative to healthy controls (2/35).

The immunoSEQ assay at survey resolution was used to sequence TCRbeta rearrangements from genomic DNA. The authors' pipeline ran thus. In the TCR sequencing data, the lowest productive clonotype frequency that could be detected was 2.59 x 10-5. Analyses included only productive TCRbeta rearrangements, meaning complete and in-frame sequences. The clonality of each sample was calculated as Simpson clonality in the immunoSEQ Analyzer version 3.0. Clones were binned by frequency as very rare, small, medium, large (1-20%) or hyperexpanded (>20%). OLGA 1.2.3 estimated generation probabilities, VDJtools produced V-gene circos plots, VDJdb was queried for specificities, and GLIPH identified CDR3 motifs. Entries here come from immuneACCESS through TCRdb and include only in-frame sequences with V and J called. Some clones fail to appear in such tables; in the studies checked, an unresolved V gene covers under half of the shortfall, and the cause of the remainder is unknown. The V and J calls and clone size come from that table; D and trimming were worked out from the DNA. The sample has approximately 30,000 clones on record, 81% of them singletons. The ten largest clones take up 4.4% of the sample.

V gives up 0 bases and J gives up 5 bases, and the segment between their germline ends measures 15 bases. CDR1 and CDR2, looked up from the germline V gene (reference sequence), are SGHNT and YYREEE. The CDR3 runs 16 residues from the cysteine to the phenylalanine. CDR3 DNA is the only sequence kept; it has 48 bases, read in frame from the first base. Sequenced sample: CD4+ T cells from blood buffy coats. The rearranged segments are TRBV5-4 and TRBJ2-1, with the D gene too uncertain to name. This sequence originates from a human donor in good health. The CDR3 region: CASSLDSPAYDNEQFF. The nucleotides read TGTGCCAGCAGCTTGGATAGTCCAGCTTACGACAATGAGCAGTTCTTC.